Each of the 20 T cell receptor beta chains below was sequenced from the same sample in a study of T cell clones after liver transplantation. Assay used: immunoSEQ multiplex PCR; TCRdb lists only in-frame clones, some missing. The sample records tens of thousands of clones, over 55% being singletons. Specimen: CD4+ T cells from blood, collected before liver transplant. The source is a human donor who received a liver transplant.

The rearrangement joins TRBV2 to TRBJ2-5; D is perhaps TRBD2 (5 bases). This CDR3 is 14 amino acids long. Germline CDR1 and CDR2: SNHLY and FYNNEI. Trimming removed 9 bases from V and 4 bases from J, with 18 bases in between. The CDR3 DNA follows: TGTGCCAGACGCTTACCCCTAGCTGGAGAGACCCAGTACTTC. Translated: CARRLPLAGETQYF.

The V and J genes are TRBV10-2 and TRBJ1-4, with 7 bases aligning to TRBD1. The CDR3 length is 13 residues. The J segment lost 8 bases and the V segment lost 4 bases, leaving 4 bases of the junction unmatched. Germline V lookup: CDR1 WSHSY, CDR2 SAAADI. The chain's CDR3 is CASSGTGEEKLFF. The CDR3 DNA reads TGCGCCAGCAGTGGCACAGGGGAGGAAAAACTGTTTTTT.

The V call is TRBV7-2, the J call TRBJ2-2; D remains ambiguous. The ends were cut back, 5 bases at V and 2 bases at J, with 3 bases in the middle. The CDR3 length is 12 residues. The V gene's germline CDR1 is SGHTA and CDR2 FQGNSA. Here the CDR3 DNA reads TGTGCCAGCAGCCTTAACACCGGGGAGCTGTTTTTT. Translated: CASSLNTGELFF.

CDR3 amino acids: CASSFTGTGSDTQYF. The CDR3, as DNA: TGCGCCAGCAGCTTTACCGGGACAGGGAGCGATACGCAGTATTTT. V usage is TRBV5-1 and J usage is TRBJ2-3; 9 bases line up with TRBD1. CDR1 and CDR2 (germline): SGHRS, YFSETQ. CDR3 length: 15 residues. With 2 bases clipped from V and 6 bases from J, the junction kept 7 bases outside the gene matches.

The chain has TRBV9 and TRBJ2-4; 10 bases line up with TRBD1. V lost 3 bases, J lost 1 base, and 1 base stayed unmatched. The germline V gene has CDR1 SGDLS and CDR2 YYNGEE. The CDR3 length is 15 residues. Here the CDR3 reads CASSADRGAKNIQYF. Written as DNA, the CDR3 is TGTGCCAGCAGCGCGGACAGGGGGGCCAAAAACATTCAGTACTTC.

The rearrangement joins TRBV10-1 to TRBJ1-1, with TRBD1 matching over 9 bases. With V trimmed by 0 bases and J by 11 bases, 4 bases remained unmatched. Germline CDR1 reads WNHNN; CDR2 reads SYGVQD (reference sequence). The CDR3 spans 13 residues. The CDR3 DNA sequence: TGCGCCAGCAGTGAGTCTGGACAGGGGAGGGCTTTCTTT. Translation gives CASSESGQGRAFF.

J is TRBJ1-5 and V is TRBV2; D uncertain. The CDR3 is made up of 13 amino acids. CDR1 SNHLY and CDR2 FYNNEI come from the germline V gene. Trimming cost V 2 bases and J 5 bases, with 7 bases left between them. As DNA, the CDR3 is TGTGCCAGCAGTGAATCAGGTTATCAGCCCCAGCATTTT. It specifies CASSESGYQPQHF.

V is TRBV5-4 and J is TRBJ1-1; a weak D match, TRBD1 (6 bases). This CDR3 comprises 13 residues. In germline, CDR1 is SGHNT, CDR2 YYREEE (reference sequence). Trimming removed 6 bases from V and 0 bases from J, with 9 bases in between. This chain's CDR3 is CASTGQMNTEAFF. The CDR3 DNA reads as TGTGCCAGCACCGGACAGATGAACACTGAAGCTTTCTTT.

The gene calls are TRBV5-1 and TRBJ2-3, with D unclear. V was cut by 0 bases and J by 2 bases, with 7 bases left in between. The germline gives CDR1 SGHRS, CDR2 YFSETQ. This CDR3 comprises 14 residues. This CDR3 is CASSLGQSTDTQYF. DNA of the CDR3: TGCGCCAGCAGCTTGGGGCAGTCCACAGATACGCAGTATTTT.

The table lists this clone with a count of one. CDR3 amino acids: CATRGDRGTDTQYF. Written as DNA, the CDR3 is TGTGCCACCAGGGGGGACAGGGGCACAGATACGCAGTATTTT. The J gene is TRBJ2-3, the V gene TRBV7-2, with 9 bases fitting TRBD1. This CDR3 is 14 amino acids long. Per the germline V gene, CDR1 is SGHTA and CDR2 is FQGNSA. J gave up 1 base and V 10 bases, and 6 bases lay outside the gene matches.

The chain has TRBV30 and TRBJ1-2, with D perhaps TRBD1 (6 bases). The germline gives CDR1 GTSNPN, CDR2 SVGIG (reference sequence). The CDR3 length is 15 residues. Trimming left V 4 bases short and J 7 bases short, with 22 bases between. CDR3 bases: TGTGCCTGGACCCATCCCACAGGGACCCTTCGTGGCTACACCTTC. Translation gives CAWTHPTGTLRGYTF. Combining the CDR3 with reference TRBV30 and TRBJ1-2 gives the whole variable domain SQTIHQWPATLVQPVGSPLSLECTVEGTSNPNLYWYRQAAGRGLQLLFYSVGIGQISSEVPQNLSASRPQDRQFILSSKKLLLSDSGFYLCAWTHPTGTLRGYTFGSGTRLTVV.

This clone showed up many times. The chain couples TRBV15 to TRBJ2-7; TRBD1 matches at 11 bases. V shed 1 base and J 1 base; nucleotides not matched to a gene: 9. CDR1 LNHNV and CDR2 YYDKDF come from the germline V gene (reference sequence). CDR3 length: 18 residues. Here the CDR3 DNA reads TGTGCCACCAGCAGAGTTACTCCGGGACAGGGGGTTTCCTACGAGCAGTACTTC. Translation gives CATSRVTPGQGVSYEQYF.

V and J are TRBV5-1 and TRBJ2-1, with a weak D call TRBD1 (6 bases). Germline values: CDR1 SGHRS, CDR2 YFSETQ. V was clipped by 2 bases and J by 9 bases, with 9 bases between them. This CDR3 comprises 12 residues. CDR3 in amino acids: CASSFQGGEQFF. The DNA for the CDR3 is TGCGCCAGCAGCTTTCAAGGGGGTGAGCAGTTCTTC.

As for this clone: This CDR3 is also generated by other DNA sequences in the sample. CDR3 bases: TGTGCCAGCAGCCAAGTCCCTAGCGGGGAAGAGACCCAGTACTTC. It codes for CASSQVPSGEETQYF. The gene calls are TRBV4-2 and TRBJ2-5, with 9 bases identical to TRBD2. The CDR3 extends over 15 amino acids. The germline gives CDR1 LGHNA, CDR2 YNFKEQ. Losses at the gene ends were 1 base for V and 3 bases for J; bases not matched to a gene: 3.

V usage is TRBV7-8 and J usage is TRBJ2-2; 7 nucleotides agree with TRBD1. CDR3 size: 14 residues. CDR1 SGHVS and CDR2 FQNEAQ come from the germline V gene. Trimming at V came to 4 bases and at J to 6 bases, leaving 5 bases not matched to a gene. CDR3: CASSSPTGAGELFF. The CDR3 DNA sequence: TGTGCCAGCAGCTCGCCCACAGGGGCCGGGGAGCTGTTTTTT.

This clone was counted many times. The V call is TRBV7-2, the J call TRBJ1-6; 8 nucleotides align to TRBD1. Germline CDR1 reads SGHTA; CDR2 reads FQGNSA. V lost 5 bases and J lost 11; bases outside the gene matches: 11. The CDR3 length is 15 residues. The DNA for the CDR3 is TGTGCCAGCAGCCCGACGGGACAGGTCCGGACACCCCTCCACTTT. This codes for CASSPTGQVRTPLHF.

To note about this clone: The same CDR3 also results from other DNA sequences found in this sample. The chain is built from TRBV11-2 and TRBJ2-2; D unresolved. The V end lost 1 base, the J end lost 3 bases, and 6 bases lay between the germline ends. This CDR3 comprises 14 residues. The germline gives CDR1 SGHAT, CDR2 FQNNGV. The CDR3 sequence is CASSLALYTGELFF. The CDR3, as DNA: TGTGCCAGCAGCTTAGCACTATACACCGGGGAGCTGTTTTTT.

This clone was seen more than once but under ten times. The chain is built from TRBV5-4 and TRBJ1-1, with 7 bases aligning to TRBD1. V lost 4 bases to trimming and J lost 2 bases; unmatched junction nucleotides: 14. The CDR3 runs 17 residues. Germline V gene sequence: CDR1 SGHNT, CDR2 YYREEE (reference sequence). The CDR3 reads CASSQEVPAGGNTEAFF. DNA for the CDR3: TGTGCCAGCAGCCAAGAAGTCCCCGCAGGGGGAAACACTGAAGCTTTCTTT.

This clone was picked up a small number of times. The chain has TRBV5-6 and TRBJ1-2, with TRBD1 identical over 9 bases. Germline V gene data show CDR1 as SGHDT and CDR2 as YYEEEE. This CDR3 contains 15 residues. J lost 2 bases, V lost 4 bases, and 6 bases had no gene match. The CDR3 bases are TGTGCCAGCAGCCGCTGGGACAGGGTAAACTATGGCTACACCTTC. It translates to CASSRWDRVNYGYTF. Supplemented by reference TRBV5-6 and TRBJ1-2, the full variable domain reads DAGVTQSPTHLIKTRGQQVTLRCSPKSGHDTVSWYQQALGQGPQFIFQYYEEEERQRGNFPDRFSGHQFPNYSSELNVNALLLGDSALYLCASSRWDRVNYGYTFGSGTRLTVV.

This clone has only one observation. V and J are TRBV28 and TRBJ1-1, with a weak D call TRBD1 (5 bases). Germline V gene data show CDR1 as MDHEN and CDR2 as SYDVKM. V dropped 4 bases and J dropped 1 base, with 13 bases sitting between them. This CDR3 region has 15 residues. CDR3 residues: CASSSGSQGNTEAFF. Written as DNA, the CDR3 is TGTGCCAGCAGTTCCGGAAGCCAGGGGAACACTGAAGCTTTCTTT. Complete variable domain (other parts from reference TRBV28 and TRBJ1-1): DVKVTQSSRYLVKRTGEKVFLECVQDMDHENMFWYRQDPGLGLRLIYFSYDVKMKEKGDIPEGYSVSREKKERFSLILESASTNQTSMYLCASSSGSQGNTEAFFGQGTRLTVV.